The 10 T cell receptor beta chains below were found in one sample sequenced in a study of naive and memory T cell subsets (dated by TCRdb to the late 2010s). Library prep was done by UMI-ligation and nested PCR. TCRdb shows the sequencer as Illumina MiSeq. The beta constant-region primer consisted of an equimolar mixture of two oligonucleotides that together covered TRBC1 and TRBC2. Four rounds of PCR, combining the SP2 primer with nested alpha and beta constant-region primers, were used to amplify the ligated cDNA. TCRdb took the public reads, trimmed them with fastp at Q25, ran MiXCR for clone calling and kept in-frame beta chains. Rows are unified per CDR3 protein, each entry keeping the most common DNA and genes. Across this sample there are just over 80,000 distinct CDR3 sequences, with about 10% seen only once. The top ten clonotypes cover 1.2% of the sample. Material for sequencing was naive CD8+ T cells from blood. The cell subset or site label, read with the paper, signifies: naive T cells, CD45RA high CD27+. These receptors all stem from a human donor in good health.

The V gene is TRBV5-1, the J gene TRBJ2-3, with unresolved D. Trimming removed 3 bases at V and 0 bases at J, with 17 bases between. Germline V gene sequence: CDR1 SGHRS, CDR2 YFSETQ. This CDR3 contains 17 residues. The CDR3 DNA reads TGCGCCAGCAGCTCTCCCTCCGCCGGGTCTAGCACAGATACGCAGTATTTT. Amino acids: CASSSPSAGSSTDTQYF.

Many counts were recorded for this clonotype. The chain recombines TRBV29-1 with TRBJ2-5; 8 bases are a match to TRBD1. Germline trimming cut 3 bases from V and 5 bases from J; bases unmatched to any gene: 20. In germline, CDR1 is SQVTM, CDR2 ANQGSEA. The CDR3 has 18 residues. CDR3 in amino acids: CSVDGRPTQGQGDETQYF. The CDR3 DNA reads TGCAGCGTTGACGGACGACCTACCCAAGGACAGGGCGACGAGACCCAGTACTTC.

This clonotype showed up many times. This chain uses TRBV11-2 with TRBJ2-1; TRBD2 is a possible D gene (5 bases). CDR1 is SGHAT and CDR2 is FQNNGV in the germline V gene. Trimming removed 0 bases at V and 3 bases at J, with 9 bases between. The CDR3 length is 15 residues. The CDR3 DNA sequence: TGTGCCAGCAGCTTAGAATCCGAGGGCTACAATGAGCAGTTCTTC. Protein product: CASSLESEGYNEQFF.

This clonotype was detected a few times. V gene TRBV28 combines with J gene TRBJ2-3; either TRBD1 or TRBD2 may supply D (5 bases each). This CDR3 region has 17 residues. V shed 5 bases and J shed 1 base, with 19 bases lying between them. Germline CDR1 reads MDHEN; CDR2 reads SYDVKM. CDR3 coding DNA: TGTGCCAGCAGTCCCATCGGGACCTTGGTGGGCACAGATACGCAGTATTTT. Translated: CASSPIGTLVGTDTQYF.

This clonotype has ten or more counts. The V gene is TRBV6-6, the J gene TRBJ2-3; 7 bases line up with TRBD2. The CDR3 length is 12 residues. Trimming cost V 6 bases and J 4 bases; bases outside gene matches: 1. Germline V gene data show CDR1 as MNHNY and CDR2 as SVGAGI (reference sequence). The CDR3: CASSTSADTQYF. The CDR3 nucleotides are TGTGCCAGCAGCACTAGCGCAGATACGCAGTATTTT.

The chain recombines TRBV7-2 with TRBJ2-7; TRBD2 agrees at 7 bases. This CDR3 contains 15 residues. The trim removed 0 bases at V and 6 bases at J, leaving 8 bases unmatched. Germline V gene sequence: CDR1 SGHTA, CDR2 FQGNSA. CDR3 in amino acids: CASSLALAELPEQYF. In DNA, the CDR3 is TGTGCCAGCAGCTTAGCCCTAGCGGAGCTCCCCGAGCAGTACTTC.

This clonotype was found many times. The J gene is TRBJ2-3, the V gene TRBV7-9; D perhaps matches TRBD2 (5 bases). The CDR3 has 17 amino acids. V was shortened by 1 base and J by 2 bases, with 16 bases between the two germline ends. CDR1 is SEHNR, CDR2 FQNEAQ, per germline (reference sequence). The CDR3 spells CASSLGEGDGLTDTQYF. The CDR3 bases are TGTGCCAGCAGCTTAGGCGAGGGTGACGGCCTCACAGATACGCAGTATTTT. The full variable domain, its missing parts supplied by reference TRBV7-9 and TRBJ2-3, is DTGVSQNPRHKITKRGQNVTFRCDPISEHNRLYWYRQTLGQGPEFLTYFQNEAQLEKSRLLSDRFSAERPKGSFSTLEIQRTEQGDSAMYLCASSLGEGDGLTDTQYFGPGTRLTVL.

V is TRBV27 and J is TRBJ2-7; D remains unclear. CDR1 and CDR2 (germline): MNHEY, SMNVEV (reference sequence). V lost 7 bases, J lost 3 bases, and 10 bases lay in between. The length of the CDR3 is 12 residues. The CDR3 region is CASTNGVYEQYF. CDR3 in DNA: TGTGCCAGCACTAACGGAGTCTACGAGCAGTACTTC.

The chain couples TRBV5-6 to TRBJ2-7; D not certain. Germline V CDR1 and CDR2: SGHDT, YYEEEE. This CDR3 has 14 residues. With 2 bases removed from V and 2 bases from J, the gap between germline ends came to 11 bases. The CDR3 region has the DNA TGTGCCAGCAGCTTAGTGAACGACCCCTACGAGCAGTACTTC. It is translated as CASSLVNDPYEQYF.

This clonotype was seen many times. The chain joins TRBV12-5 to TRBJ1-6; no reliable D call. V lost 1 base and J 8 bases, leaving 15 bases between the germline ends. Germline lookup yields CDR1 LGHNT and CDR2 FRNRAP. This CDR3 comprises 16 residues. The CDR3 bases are TGTGCTAGTGGTTTGGCGCCCCCGGGGAGAGATTCACCCCTCCACTTT. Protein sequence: CASGLAPPGRDSPLHF. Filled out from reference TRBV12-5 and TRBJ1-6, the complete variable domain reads DARVTQTPRHKVTEMGQEVTMRCQPILGHNTVFWYRQTMMQGLELLAYFRNRAPLDDSGMPKDRFSAEMPDATLATLKIQPSEPRDSAVYFCASGLAPPGRDSPLHFGNGTRLTVT.